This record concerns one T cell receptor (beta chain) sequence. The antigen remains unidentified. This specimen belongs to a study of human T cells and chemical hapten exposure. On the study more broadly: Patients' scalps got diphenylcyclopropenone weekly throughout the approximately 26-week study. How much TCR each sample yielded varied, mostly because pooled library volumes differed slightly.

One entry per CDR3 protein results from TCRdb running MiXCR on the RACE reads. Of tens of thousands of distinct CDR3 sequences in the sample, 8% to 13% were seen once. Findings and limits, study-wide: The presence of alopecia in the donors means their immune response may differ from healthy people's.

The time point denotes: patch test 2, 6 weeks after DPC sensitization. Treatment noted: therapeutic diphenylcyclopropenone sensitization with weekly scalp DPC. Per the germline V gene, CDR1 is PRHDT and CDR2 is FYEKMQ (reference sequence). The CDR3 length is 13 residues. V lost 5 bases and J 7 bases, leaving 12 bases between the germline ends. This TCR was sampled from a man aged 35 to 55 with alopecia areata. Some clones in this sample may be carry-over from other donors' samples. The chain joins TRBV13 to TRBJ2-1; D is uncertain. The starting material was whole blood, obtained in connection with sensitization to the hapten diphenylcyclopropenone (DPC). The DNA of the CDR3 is TGTGCCAGCAGCCTTACTCGGCAAAATGAGCAGTTCTTC. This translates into CASSLTRQNEQFF.